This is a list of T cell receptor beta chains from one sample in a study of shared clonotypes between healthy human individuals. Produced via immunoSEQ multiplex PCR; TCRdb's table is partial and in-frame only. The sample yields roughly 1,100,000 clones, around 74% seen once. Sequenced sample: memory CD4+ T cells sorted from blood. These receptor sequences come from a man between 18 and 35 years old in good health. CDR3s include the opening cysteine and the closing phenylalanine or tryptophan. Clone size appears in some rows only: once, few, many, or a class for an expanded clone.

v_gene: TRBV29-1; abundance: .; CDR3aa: CSVDEQATEQFF
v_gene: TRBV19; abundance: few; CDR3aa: CASSIGQYNSPLHF
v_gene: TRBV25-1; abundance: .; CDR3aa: CASRGFRLAGGRNEQFF
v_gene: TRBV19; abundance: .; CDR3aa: CASNAGTGTGQHF
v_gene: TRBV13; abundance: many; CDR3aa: CASRRSGGDNYGYTF
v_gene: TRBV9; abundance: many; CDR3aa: CASSVDLGHNPSGNTIYF
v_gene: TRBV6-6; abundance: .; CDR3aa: CASKDRGTNTGELFF
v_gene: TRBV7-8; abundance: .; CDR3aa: CASSRAGGTYEQYF
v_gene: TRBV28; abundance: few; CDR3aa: CASSATGHGETQYF
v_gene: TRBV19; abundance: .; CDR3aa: CASSMGDRGVISPLHF
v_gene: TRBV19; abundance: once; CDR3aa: CASSIDVWRTGYNSPLHF
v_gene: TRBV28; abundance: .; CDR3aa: CASSLQASYGYTF
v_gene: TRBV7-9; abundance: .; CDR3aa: CASSLVDRGRETQYF
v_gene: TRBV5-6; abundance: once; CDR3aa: CASSSSGETQYF
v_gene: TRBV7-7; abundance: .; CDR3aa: CASSLVTTSYNEQFF
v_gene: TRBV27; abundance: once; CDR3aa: CASSLRITVFYGYTF
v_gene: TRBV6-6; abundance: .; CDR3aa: CASSYGAASDSPLHF
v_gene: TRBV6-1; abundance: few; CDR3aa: CASSDSGFEQYF
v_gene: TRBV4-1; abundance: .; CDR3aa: CASSPSGRTNTGELFF
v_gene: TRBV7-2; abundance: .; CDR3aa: CASSLTANYGYTF
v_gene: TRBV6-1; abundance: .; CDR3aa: CASSGTWGQRETQYF
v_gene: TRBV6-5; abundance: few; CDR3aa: CASSPNRQGKLFF
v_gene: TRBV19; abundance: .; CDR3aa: CASSSRDEQYF
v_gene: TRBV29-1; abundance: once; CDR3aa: CSVGGGGNTEAFF